These T cell receptor beta chains were read from a single sample in a study of beta chain features in type 1 diabetes. Repertoires were generated with immunoSEQ multiplex PCR, while TCRdb's copy carries only in-frame clones and drops some. The repertoire holds around 250,000 clones, with about 13% as singletons. The material sequenced was naive CD4+ T cells from blood. The receptors come from a man aged 25 to 40 with type 1 diabetes. The CDR3 runs from the conserved cysteine through the conserved F or W. Each record gives: clone size, D gene, J gene, V gene, CDR3 DNA, CDR3 protein. D genes are given only for firm matches. Some rows mark clone size as missing; the rest say once, few, many or name a class of expanded clone.

>few|TRBD2|TRBJ2-7|TRBV19
TGTGCCAGTAGCGGAATAGCGGGAGCCCTTAACGAGCAGTACTTC
CASSGIAGALNEQYF
>few|.|TRBJ2-2|TRBV25-1
TGTGCCAGCAGTGAACATGACACCGGGGAGCTGTTTTTT
CASSEHDTGELFF
>few|TRBD1|TRBJ1-2|TRBV6-6
TGTGCCAGCAGTGATGACAGGGGGTATGGCTACACCTTC
CASSDDRGYGYTF
>.|.|TRBJ1-1|TRBV25-1
TGTGCCAGCAGTGATTCCGCCAGGGCGAACACTGAAGCTTTCTTT
CASSDSARANTEAFF
>.|TRBD1|TRBJ2-1|TRBV11-2
TGTGCCAGCAGCCCCCTAACCGGGACAGACTACAATGAGCAGTTCTTC
CASSPLTGTDYNEQFF
>few|.|TRBJ2-7|TRBV6-5
TGTGCCAGCAGTGCGATCGGCGGGCACTACGAGCAGTACTTC
CASSAIGGHYEQYF
>.|.|TRBJ2-7|TRBV29-1
TGCAGCGTTGCAAACTACGAGCAGTACTTC
CSVANYEQYF
>.|TRBD1|TRBJ1-1|TRBV18
TGTGCCAGCTCACCTCCGGGACAGGGTGGTCAGGGTGAAGCTTTCTTT
CASSPPGQGGQGEAFF
>.|TRBD2|TRBJ2-1|TRBV9
TGTGCCAGCAGCGAGATGCTAGCGGAGAATGAGCAGTTCTTC
CASSEMLAENEQFF
>few|.|TRBJ1-1|TRBV28
TGTGCCAGCATCGGGAACACTGAAGCTTTCTTT
CASIGNTEAFF
>few|.|TRBJ2-7|TRBV20-1
TGCAGTGCTAGTGCGGCCTACGAGCAGTACTTC
CSASAAYEQYF
>few|TRBD1|TRBJ1-1|TRBV6-6
TGTGCCAGCAGTGTCCCGGGACAGGGCCATAGGACTGAAGCTTTCTTT
CASSVPGQGHRTEAFF
>.|TRBD1|TRBJ1-3|TRBV9
TGTGCCAGCAGTCCAGGGGGCTCCGGAAACACCATATATTTT
CASSPGGSGNTIYF
>few|TRBD1|TRBJ1-1|TRBV5-1
TGCGCCAGCAGCCAGGGACAGCCGAACACTGAAGCTTTCTTT
CASSQGQPNTEAFF
>few|TRBD2|TRBJ2-7|TRBV4-1
TGCGCCAGCAGCCCTAGTCAAGTAGCGGGACTCTACGAGCAGTACTTC
CASSPSQVAGLYEQYF
>few|.|TRBJ2-7|TRBV20-1
TGCAGTGCACCCACTAGTACCGAGCAGTACTTC
CSAPTSTEQYF
>few|TRBD1|TRBJ1-1|TRBV10-3
TGTGCCATCATCGCGGACAGGGATCTCACTGAAGCTTTCTTT
CAIIADRDLTEAFF
>.|.|TRBJ2-1|TRBV7-3
TGTGCCAGCAGCTTACTTGGTACTCCTAACAATGAGCAGTTCTTC
CASSLLGTPNNEQFF
>.|TRBD2|TRBJ2-1|TRBV28
TGTGCCAGCAATGAGGTCTCAGCGGGAGTTCTCAATGAGCAGTTCTTC
CASNEVSAGVLNEQFF
>.|TRBD1|TRBJ1-1|TRBV2
TGTGCCAGCATTGCGACAGGGTATAACACTGAAGCTTTCTTT
CASIATGYNTEAFF
>few|.|TRBJ2-2|TRBV9
TGTGCCAGCAGCGTAGCAGGCACCGGGGAGCTGTTTTTT
CASSVAGTGELFF